What follows is one TCR beta chain and its context. Its cognate antigen has yet to be identified. The germline V gene encodes CDR1 MDHEN and CDR2 SYDVKM. From its cysteine to its phenylalanine, the CDR3 spans 13 amino acids. No DNA has been recorded. A roughly 2.7 ml peripheral blood sample was drawn into PAXgene tubes per donor and stored at -80°C. Total RNA was isolated from whole blood with the PAXgene blood miRNA kit on an automated QIAcube, without T cell sorting. Peripheral blood from monozygotic twin pairs concordant or discordant for inflammatory bowel disease was subjected to deep TCRalpha and TCRbeta repertoire profiling with unique molecular barcoding. For every twin pair, smoking habits were documented, and each individual was categorised as a current, former or never smoker. The data stem from a study of monozygotic twins with inflammatory bowel disease (dated by TCRdb to between 2019 and 2020). Describing the broader study: In total, about 30 monozygotic twin pairs made up the full study: 19 Danish pairs, all IBD-discordant, plus nine German pairs, of which four were IBD-concordant and five were IBD-discordant. The search for disease-associated traits relied mainly on comparing, within discordant pairs, IBD patients with their genetically identical healthy co-twins. Each individual had, on average, about 151 000 unique TCRalpha sequences and 181 000 unique TCRbeta sequences available for analysis. The paper's findings and limits, for the study overall: Different T cell subtypes could not be distinguished in the analysis. No single strong signal or clonotype linked to IBD turned up in the results, so the idea that one exists was not supported. Measured by the inverse Simpson index, TCRbeta repertoire diversity was lower in IBD patients than in their healthy co-twins. Because patients received different immunosuppressive treatments, the repertoires may have picked up extra background noise and variability between individuals. Fewer clonotypes were shared with other individuals by IBD patients than by healthy twins, most markedly in patients showing signs of disease activity. Repertoire similarity did not differ between concordant and discordant twins, possibly due to limited statistical power.

Library prep was done by 5' RACE. The input for every TCR library was approximately 3,500 ng of total RNA. For each sample, cDNA synthesis was carried out in eight separate reactions using SMARTScribe reverse transcriptase. During cDNA synthesis, template switching was used to introduce unique molecular identifiers that contained a 6-nucleotide sample barcode. TCRalpha and TCRbeta cDNA was amplified in two nested PCRs of roughly 16 and 10 cycles, and bead purification was carried out after each PCR. Before amplification, cDNA was treated with uracil DNA-glycosylase and purified using the QIAquick PCR purification kit. The second PCR added Illumina TruSeq-compatible adapters along with sample-specific barcodes. Library quality and concentration were checked on TapeStation and Qubit, and libraries were pooled at around 5.3 ng each. Pooled libraries were sequenced on an Illumina HiSeq2500 single-index Rapid Run with 2 x 100 bp reads and custom sequencing primers. In the authors' own workflow: MiGEC version 1.2.6 was used for UMI-based consensus assembly, which corrected PCR and sequencing errors. MiXCR version 2.1.1 was used for V(D)J alignment, clonotype assembly and CDR3 extraction. Gene usage, clonotype sharing and MAIT/NKT TCR abundance were normalised by analysing the top 1000, 10 000 and 20 000 clonotypes per sample. After downsampling to 27 000 UMIs, diversity was calculated as the inverse Simpson index using the vegan R package. Paired Mann-Whitney U tests were applied to discordant twin pairs, with Benjamini-Hochberg correction for multiple testing. TCRdb reprocessed the reads and provides one entry for every CDR3 protein sequence; no DNA is given. TCRdb, rather than the study authors, made the V and J calls. This specimen's table enumerates 300,000 to 400,000 distinct CDR3 sequences. The ten largest clones represent approximately 2% of the sample.

Rearrangement joined TRBV28 to TRBJ2-6. The receptor comes from a human donor with ulcerative colitis or Crohn's disease, or a healthy co-twin of an affected twin (not recorded which). The sequenced sample consisted of blood. CDR3 protein: CASTSSGANVLTF. The full variable domain, with segments outside the CDR3 supplied by the reference TRBV28 and TRBJ2-6 proteins, appears as DVKVTQSSRYLVKRTGEKVFLECVQDMDHENMFWYRQDPGLGLRLIYFSYDVKMKEKGDIPEGYSVSREKKERFSLILESASTNQTSMYLCASTSSGANVLTFGAGSRLTVL.